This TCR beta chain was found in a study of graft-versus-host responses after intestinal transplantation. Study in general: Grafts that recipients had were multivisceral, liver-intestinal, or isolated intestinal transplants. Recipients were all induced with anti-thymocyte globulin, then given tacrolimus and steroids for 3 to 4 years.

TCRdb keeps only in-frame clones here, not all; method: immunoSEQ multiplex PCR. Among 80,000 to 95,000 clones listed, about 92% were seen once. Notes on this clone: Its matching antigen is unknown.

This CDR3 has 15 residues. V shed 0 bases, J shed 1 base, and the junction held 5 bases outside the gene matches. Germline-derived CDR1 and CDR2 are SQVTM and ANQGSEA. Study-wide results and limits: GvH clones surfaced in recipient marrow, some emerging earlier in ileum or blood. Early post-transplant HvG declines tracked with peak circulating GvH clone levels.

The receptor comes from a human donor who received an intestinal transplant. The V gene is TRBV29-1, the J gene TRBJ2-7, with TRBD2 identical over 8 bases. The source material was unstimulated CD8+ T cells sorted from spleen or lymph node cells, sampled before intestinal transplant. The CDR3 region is CSVEERRGASYEQYF. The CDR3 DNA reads TGCAGCGTTGAAGAACGGCGGGGGGCTTCCTACGAGCAGTACTTC.